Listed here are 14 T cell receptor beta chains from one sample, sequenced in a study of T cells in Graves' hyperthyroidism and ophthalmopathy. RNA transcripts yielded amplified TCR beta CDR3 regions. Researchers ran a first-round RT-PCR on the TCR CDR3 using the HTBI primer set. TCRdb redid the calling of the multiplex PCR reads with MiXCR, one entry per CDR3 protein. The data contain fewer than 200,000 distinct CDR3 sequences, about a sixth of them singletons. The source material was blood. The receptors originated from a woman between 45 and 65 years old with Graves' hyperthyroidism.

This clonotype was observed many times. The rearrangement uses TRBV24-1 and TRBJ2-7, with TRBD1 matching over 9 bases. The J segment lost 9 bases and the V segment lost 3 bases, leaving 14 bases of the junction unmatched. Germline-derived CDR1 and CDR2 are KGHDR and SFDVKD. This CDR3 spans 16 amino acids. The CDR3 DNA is TGTGCCACCAGTGATACCCAGGACAGGGGCGGATTCGGGCAGTACTTC. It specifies CATSDTQDRGGFGQYF.

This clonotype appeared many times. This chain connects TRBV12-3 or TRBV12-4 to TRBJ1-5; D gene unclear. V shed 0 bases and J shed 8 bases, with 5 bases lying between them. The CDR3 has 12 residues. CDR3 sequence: CASSLALKPQHF. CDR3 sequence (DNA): TGTGCCAGCAGTTTAGCGCTTAAGCCCCAGCATTTT.

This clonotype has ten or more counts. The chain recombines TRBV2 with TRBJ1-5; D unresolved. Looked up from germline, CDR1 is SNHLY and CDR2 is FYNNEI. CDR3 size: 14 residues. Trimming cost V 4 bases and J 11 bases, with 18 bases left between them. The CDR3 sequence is CASSVAITPPSQHF. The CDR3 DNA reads TGTGCCAGCAGTGTTGCGATCACCCCCCCGTCCCAGCATTTT.

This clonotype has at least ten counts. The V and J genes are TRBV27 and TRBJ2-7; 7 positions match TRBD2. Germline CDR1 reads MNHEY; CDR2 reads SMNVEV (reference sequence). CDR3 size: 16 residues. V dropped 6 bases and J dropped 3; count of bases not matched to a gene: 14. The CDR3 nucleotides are TGTGCCAGCAGCCCCATGACGTCGACTAGCATCTACGAGCAGTACTTC. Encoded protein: CASSPMTSTSIYEQYF.

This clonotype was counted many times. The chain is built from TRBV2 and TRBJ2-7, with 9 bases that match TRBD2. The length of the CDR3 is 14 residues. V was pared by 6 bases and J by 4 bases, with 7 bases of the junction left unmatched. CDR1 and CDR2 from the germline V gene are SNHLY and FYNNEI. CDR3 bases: TGTGCCAGCAGAGATAGCGGGGGTGATTACGAGCAGTACTTC. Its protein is CASRDSGGDYEQYF.

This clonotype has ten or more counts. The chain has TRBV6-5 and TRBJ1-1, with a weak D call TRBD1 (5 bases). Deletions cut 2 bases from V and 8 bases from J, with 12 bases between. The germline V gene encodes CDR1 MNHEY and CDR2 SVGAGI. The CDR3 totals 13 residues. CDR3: CASSYGGSGEAFF. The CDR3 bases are TGTGCCAGCAGTTACGGGGGATCTGGAGAAGCTTTCTTT.

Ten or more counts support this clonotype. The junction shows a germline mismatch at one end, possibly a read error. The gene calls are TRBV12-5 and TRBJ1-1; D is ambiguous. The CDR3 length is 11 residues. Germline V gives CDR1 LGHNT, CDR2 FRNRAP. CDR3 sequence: CASGSAGPAFF. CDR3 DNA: TGTGCGAGTGGCTCGGCCGGCCCAGCTTTCTTT.

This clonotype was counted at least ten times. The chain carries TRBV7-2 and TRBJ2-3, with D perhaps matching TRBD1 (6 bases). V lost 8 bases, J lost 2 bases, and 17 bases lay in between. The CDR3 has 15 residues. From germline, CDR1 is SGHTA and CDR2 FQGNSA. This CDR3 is CASQRTGTYTDTQYF. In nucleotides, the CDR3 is TGTGCCAGCCAGCGTACAGGGACCTACACAGATACGCAGTATTTT. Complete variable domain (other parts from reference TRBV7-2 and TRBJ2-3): GAGVSQSPSNKVTEKGKDVELRCDPISGHTALYWYRQSLGQGLEFLIYFQGNSAPDKSGLPSDRFSAERTGGSVSTLTIQRTQQEDSAVYLCASQRTGTYTDTQYFGPGTRLTVL.

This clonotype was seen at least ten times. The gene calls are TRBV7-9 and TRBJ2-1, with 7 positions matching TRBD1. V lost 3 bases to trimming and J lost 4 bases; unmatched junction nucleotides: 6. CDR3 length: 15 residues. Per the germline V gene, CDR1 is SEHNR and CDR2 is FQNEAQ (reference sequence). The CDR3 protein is CASSLRQGVYNEQFF. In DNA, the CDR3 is TGTGCCAGCAGCTTGAGACAGGGAGTTTACAATGAGCAGTTCTTC.

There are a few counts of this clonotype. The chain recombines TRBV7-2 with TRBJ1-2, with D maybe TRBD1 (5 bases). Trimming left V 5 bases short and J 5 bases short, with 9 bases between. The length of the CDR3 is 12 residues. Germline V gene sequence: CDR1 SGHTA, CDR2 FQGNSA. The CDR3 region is CASSLRQYGYTF. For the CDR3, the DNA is TGTGCCAGCAGCCTCAGACAGTATGGCTACACCTTC.

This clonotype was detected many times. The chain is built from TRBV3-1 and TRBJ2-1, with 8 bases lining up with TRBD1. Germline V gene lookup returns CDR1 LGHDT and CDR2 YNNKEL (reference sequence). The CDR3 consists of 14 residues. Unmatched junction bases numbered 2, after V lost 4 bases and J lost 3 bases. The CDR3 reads CASSPTGGYNEQFF. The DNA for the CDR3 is TGTGCCAGCAGCCCCACAGGGGGCTACAATGAGCAGTTCTTC.

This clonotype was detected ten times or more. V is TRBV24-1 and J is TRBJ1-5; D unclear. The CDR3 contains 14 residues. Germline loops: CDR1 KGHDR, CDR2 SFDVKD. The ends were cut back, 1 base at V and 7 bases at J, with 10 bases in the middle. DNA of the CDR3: TGTGCCACCAGTGATTTTATGTCCGGACAGCCCCAGCATTTT. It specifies CATSDFMSGQPQHF.

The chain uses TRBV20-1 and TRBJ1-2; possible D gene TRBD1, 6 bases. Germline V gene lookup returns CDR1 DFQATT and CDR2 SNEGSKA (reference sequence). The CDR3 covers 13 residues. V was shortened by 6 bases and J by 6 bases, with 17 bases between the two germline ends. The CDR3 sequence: CSAHFWGADGYTF. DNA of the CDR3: TGCAGTGCACATTTTTGGGGGGCAGATGGCTACACCTTC.

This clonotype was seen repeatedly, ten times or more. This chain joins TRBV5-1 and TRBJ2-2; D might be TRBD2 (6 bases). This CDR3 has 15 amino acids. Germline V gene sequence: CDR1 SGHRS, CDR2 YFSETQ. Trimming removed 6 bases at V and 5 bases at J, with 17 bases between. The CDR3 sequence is CASKGGVQWTGELFF. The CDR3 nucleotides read TGCGCCAGCAAAGGAGGGGTGCAATGGACCGGGGAGCTGTTTTTT.